The clone carrying this T cell receptor beta chain was picked up a small number of times. Its antigen remains unknown. The data belong to a study of T cells in Graves' hyperthyroidism and ophthalmopathy. The study, taken as a whole, reports: Stable hyperthyroidism and ophthalmopathy were separated using 13 V-J signatures.

CDR3 length: 14 amino acids. V was pared by 5 bases and J by 2 bases, with 11 bases between. In germline, CDR1 is SEHNR, CDR2 FQNEAQ (reference sequence). Reasons for excluding patients were uncontrolled infection, other autoimmune disease, pregnancy or lactation. Amplification targeted TCR beta CDR3 regions from RNA transcripts. The HTBI primer set served for first-round RT-PCR of the TCR CDR3. TCRdb itself ran the multiplex PCR reads through MiXCR, one entry per CDR3 protein. Of some 600,000 distinct CDR3 sequences listed, about 15% are singletons. Sequences were obtained from blood. This chain uses TRBV7-9 with TRBJ2-3; possibly TRBD1 or TRBD2 for D (5 bases each). This sequence originates from a woman aged 30 to 39 with Graves' hyperthyroidism that later progressed to Graves' ophthalmopathy. Written as DNA, the CDR3 is TGTGCCAGCAGCCCACAGGACTTCACAGATACGCAGTATTTT. Encoded protein: CASSPQDFTDTQYF.